These 17 T cell receptor beta chains were all obtained from the same sample, sequenced in a study of CD8+ T cells in alopecia areata (dated by TCRdb to the late 2010s). Receptor amplification or capture employed the immunoSEQ multiplex PCR assay. RNA was extracted from all samples and reverse transcribed into cDNA as template for TCR sequencing. What TCRdb holds here is the immuneACCESS table cut down to in-frame rearrangements. Part of the clones is not present; checked against another copy, under half of the missing clones reflect an unresolved V gene, and the others are unexplained. In all, the sample holds approximately 210,000 clones, and around 60% of those were seen once. Clones ranked in the top ten supply around 3% of the sample. Taken with the paper, the label for time point translates to: about 4 weeks on oral tofacitinib. The intended sense of this specimen's treatment or condition label: oral pan-JAK inhibitor, 5-10 mg twice daily.

Specimen: CD4+ T cells sorted from blood, collected at week 4, from a patient treated with tofacitinib. The receptors stem from a human donor with alopecia areata.

A few counts support this clone. V and J are TRBV29-1 and TRBJ2-7; 9 bases fit TRBD1. The ends lost 6 bases at V and 5 bases at J; junction bases unmatched: 11. This CDR3 has 14 amino acids. CDR1 SQVTM and CDR2 ANQGSEA come from the germline V gene. The CDR3 sequence is CSVIQTGTGNEQYF. CDR3 DNA: TGCAGCGTCATACAAACCGGGACAGGGAACGAGCAGTACTTC.

This clone was counted only a few times. The gene calls are TRBV28 and TRBJ1-5; D is uncertain. Trimming took 10 bases from V and 5 from J, leaving 12 bases between them. From germline, CDR1 is MDHEN and CDR2 SYDVKM. The CDR3 totals 12 residues. CDR3 residues: CATGSGDQPQHF. CDR3 bases: TGTGCCACCGGCTCCGGTGATCAGCCCCAGCATTTT.

The J gene is TRBJ2-3, the V gene TRBV4-3; D gene unclear. The V end lost 2 bases, the J end lost 0 bases, and 6 bases lay between the germline ends. The V gene's germline CDR1 is LGHNA and CDR2 YSLEER. The CDR3 loop spans 14 amino acids. The CDR3 DNA reads as TGCGCCAGCAGCCAAACCCGAAGCACAGATACGCAGTATTTT. Its translation is CASSQTRSTDTQYF.

The chain recombines TRBV4-2 with TRBJ2-5; 9 bases line up with TRBD2. This CDR3 is built from 15 residues. The V segment lost 3 bases and the J segment 0 bases; nucleotides outside the gene matches: 2. Per the germline V gene, CDR1 is LGHNA and CDR2 is YNFKEQ. The CDR3, as DNA: TGTGCCAGCAGCCAGGGGACTAGCAACCAAGAGACCCAGTACTTC. Translated: CASSQGTSNQETQYF.

The chain couples TRBV30 to TRBJ2-1; 8 bases are a match to TRBD1. Germline assignment: CDR1 GTSNPN and CDR2 SVGIG (reference sequence). J was trimmed by 0 bases and V by 2 bases; bases with no gene match: 9. This CDR3 region has 17 residues. The CDR3 coding sequence is TGTGCCTGGAGTCCCGGGACAGGCGGTATCTCCTACAATGAGCAGTTCTTC. It translates to CAWSPGTGGISYNEQFF.

This clone was counted a single time. This chain uses TRBV4-3 with TRBJ1-5, with 8 bases aligning to TRBD1. The CDR3 loop spans 19 amino acids. The trim removed 0 bases at V and 2 bases at J, leaving 12 bases unmatched. Germline values: CDR1 LGHNA, CDR2 YSLEER. CDR3 in amino acids: CASSQDLDRGGYGNQPQHF. CDR3 bases: TGCGCCAGCAGCCAAGATTTAGACAGGGGTGGTTATGGCAATCAGCCCCAGCATTTT.

This clone turned up a few times. J is TRBJ2-2 and V is TRBV6-5; the match to TRBD1 covers 7 bases. This CDR3 is 13 amino acids long. Germline values: CDR1 MNHEY, CDR2 SVGAGI. Germline trimming cut 5 bases from V and 4 bases from J; bases unmatched to any gene: 1. In DNA, the CDR3 is TGTGCCAGCAGTGGACAGGTCACCGGGGAGCTGTTTTTT. Translating gives CASSGQVTGELFF.

This chain connects TRBV30 to TRBJ1-1; no clear D. There are 13 residues in the CDR3. Germline CDR1 is GTSNPN and CDR2 is SVGIG (reference sequence). Trimming stripped 2 bases from V and 4 bases from J, with 11 bases between. CDR3: CAWSLRFVTEAFF. As DNA, the CDR3 is TGTGCCTGGAGTTTGAGGTTTGTCACTGAAGCTTTCTTT.

The CDR3 nucleotides are TGCAGCGTTCAGGGAGTACTAGCCAAAAACATTCAGTACTTC. Its protein is CSVQGVLAKNIQYF. The chain recombines TRBV29-1 with TRBJ2-4, with D tentatively TRBD1 or TRBD2 (5 bases each). Per the germline V gene, CDR1 is SQVTM and CDR2 is ANQGSEA. This CDR3 contains 14 residues. V was cut by 5 bases and J by 0 bases, with 11 bases left in between. The whole variable domain, remainder taken from reference TRBV29-1 and TRBJ2-4, is SAVISQKPSRDICQRGTSLTIQCQVDSQVTMMFWYRQQPGQSLTLIATANQGSEATYESGFVIDKFPISRPNLTFSTLTVSNMSPEDSSIYLCSVQGVLAKNIQYFGAGTRLSVL.

The V and J genes are TRBV19 and TRBJ1-1; the D is unclear. V was shortened by 4 bases and J by 6 bases, with 12 bases between the two germline ends. The germline gives CDR1 LNHDA, CDR2 SQIVND (reference sequence). This CDR3 contains 13 residues. The CDR3 loop reads CASSRNPRAEAFF. The CDR3 region has the DNA TGTGCCAGTAGTAGAAATCCACGGGCTGAAGCTTTCTTT.

This chain links TRBV28 with TRBJ2-7; TRBD1 matches 8 bases. The CDR3 runs 15 residues. From germline, CDR1 is MDHEN and CDR2 SYDVKM. With 8 bases clipped from V and 5 bases from J, the junction kept 14 bases outside the gene matches. For the CDR3, the DNA is TGTGCCAGCTCCACTGCAAGACAGGGGAGGAACGAGCAGTACTTC. Translation: CASSTARQGRNEQYF.

The V and J genes are TRBV30 and TRBJ1-2, with a tentative D call TRBD1 (6 bases). CDR1 is GTSNPN and CDR2 is SVGIG in the germline V gene (reference sequence). This CDR3 comprises 11 residues. Trimming stripped 5 bases from V and 8 bases from J, with 12 bases between. This CDR3 reads CAWAYREGYTF. Here the CDR3 DNA reads TGTGCCTGGGCCTACAGGGAGGGCTACACCTTC.

This clone has just one count. The CDR3 DNA reads as TGTGCCAGCAGCTTTGTTGAGGAGATAGAGGGTTCACCCCTCCACTTT. This translates into CASSFVEEIEGSPLHF. V and J are TRBV7-2 and TRBJ1-6; no clear D gene. The CDR3 has 16 residues. Between the trimmed V and J ends, which lost 3 bases and 9 bases, there was a span of 18 bases. Germline CDR1 reads SGHTA; CDR2 reads FQGNSA.

The J gene is TRBJ2-5, the V gene TRBV7-6; TRBD2 matches 14 bases. After removal of 1 base from V and 5 bases from J, the junction contained 3 bases not matched to a gene. Germline values: CDR1 SGHVS, CDR2 FNYEAQ. CDR3 length equals 16 residues. CDR3 region: CASSLGLAGGQETQYF. The CDR3 bases are TGTGCCAGCAGCTTAGGACTAGCGGGGGGGCAGGAGACCCAGTACTTC.

This clone was seen a handful of times. The rearrangement uses TRBV7-6 and TRBJ1-2; D gene ambiguous. Trimming stripped 4 bases from V and 6 bases from J, with 18 bases between. CDR3 size: 15 residues. Germline V gene lookup returns CDR1 SGHVS and CDR2 FNYEAQ. CDR3 coding DNA: TGTGCCAGCAGCTCCTACGGCGGGAGAGAGGATGGCTACACCTTC. It encodes CASSSYGGREDGYTF. Looking up the rest from reference TRBV7-6 and TRBJ1-2 gives the full variable domain: GAGVSQSPRYKVTKRGQDVALRCDPISGHVSLYWYRQALGQGPEFLTYFNYEAQQDKSGLPNDRFSAERPEGSISTLTIQRTEQRDSAMYRCASSSYGGREDGYTFGSGTRLTVV.

The rearrangement uses TRBV4-2 and TRBJ2-6; D call uncertain. In germline, CDR1 is LGHNA, CDR2 YNFKEQ. The CDR3 is made up of 24 amino acids. With 0 bases removed from V and 0 bases from J, the gap between germline ends came to 30 bases. Here the CDR3 reads CASSQDPGSSSSGLGPSGANVLTF. The CDR3 bases are TGTGCCAGCAGCCAAGATCCGGGTTCTTCCTCTTCAGGCTTGGGTCCCTCTGGGGCCAACGTCCTGACTTTC.

The gene calls are TRBV7-2 and TRBJ2-7, with 8 bases aligning to TRBD1. This CDR3 comprises 15 residues. V lost 5 bases to trimming and J lost 0 bases; unmatched junction nucleotides: 6. Germline V gene sequence: CDR1 SGHTA, CDR2 FQGNSA. The CDR3 sequence is CASSPRTGSSYEQYF. The CDR3 region has the DNA TGTGCCAGCAGCCCCCGGACAGGGAGCTCCTACGAGCAGTACTTC.